These 24 T cell receptor beta chains originate from one sample sequenced in a study of radiotherapy plus CTLA-4 blockade in lung cancer (dated by TCRdb to 2016 to 2019). Library prep was done by the immunoSEQ multiplex PCR assay. TCRdb took over this immuneACCESS table, retaining in-frame rearrangements with V and J assigned. Such tables are incomplete; in checked studies, under half of the missing clones stem from an unresolved V gene, and the remainder is unexplained. Here the sample has roughly 85,000 clones; roughly 86% occur a single time. Over 15% of the sample goes to the ten largest clones. The material was peripheral blood, obtained from a patient treated with radiotherapy plus ipilimumab. The receptor set was obtained from a human donor with non-small cell lung cancer that progressed on radiotherapy plus ipilimumab.

This sequence joins TRBV4-1 and TRBJ2-7; D is perhaps TRBD2 (5 bases). Germline CDR1 is MGHRA and CDR2 is YSYEKL. The CDR3 runs 13 residues. Trimming cost V 0 bases and J 4 bases, with 7 bases left between them. This CDR3 is CASSQDGRYEQYF. The CDR3 DNA sequence: TGCGCCAGCAGCCAAGATGGGAGATACGAGCAGTACTTC.

J is TRBJ2-7 and V is TRBV30; either TRBD1 or TRBD2 may fit D (5 bases each). The length of the CDR3 is 14 residues. In germline, CDR1 is GTSNPN, CDR2 SVGIG (reference sequence). The V end was cut by 4 bases, the J end by 6 bases, with 19 bases between. CDR3 in DNA: TGTGCCTGGACCCCGGGGCCCTCCCTGGCCGAGCAGTACTTC. Translated, it gives CAWTPGPSLAEQYF.

CDR3 nucleotides: TGTGCCAGCAGTTACTCCGGCCTTACGGAGACCCAGTACTTC. Translating it yields CASSYSGLTETQYF. The chain is built from TRBV6-5 and TRBJ2-5; D ambiguous. V was pared by 0 bases and J by 5 bases, with 10 bases between. CDR1 and CDR2 (germline): MNHEY, SVGAGI. The CDR3 runs to 14 residues.

The chain recombines TRBV27 with TRBJ2-7; 8 nucleotides align to TRBD1. Unmatched junction bases numbered 11, after V lost 4 bases and J lost 3 bases. Germline CDR1 and CDR2: MNHEY and SMNVEV (reference sequence). The length of the CDR3 is 16 residues. The CDR3 sequence: CASSSKDRGPLYEQYF. The CDR3 coding sequence is TGTGCCAGCAGTTCAAAAGACAGGGGTCCCCTCTACGAGCAGTACTTC.

The V gene is TRBV29-1, the J gene TRBJ2-5; TRBD1 is a possible D gene (6 bases). Germline V lookup: CDR1 SQVTM, CDR2 ANQGSEA. The V end lost 8 bases, the J end lost 5 bases, and 18 bases lay between the germline ends. The CDR3 is 13 amino acids. The CDR3, as DNA: TGCAGCTCTTTTCCCGGGACAACGGAGACCCAGTACTTC. Translation gives CSSFPGTTETQYF.

The rearrangement uses TRBV6-1 and TRBJ1-6; D is undetermined. The CDR3 consists of 16 residues. Trimming shortened V by 2 bases and J by 0 bases, and 8 bases separated the two germline ends. Per germline, CDR1 MNHNS and CDR2 SASEGT. DNA for the CDR3: TGTGCCAGCAGTGAAACTCTGTACTCCTATAATTCACCCCTCCACTTT. As protein: CASSETLYSYNSPLHF.

This chain uses TRBV19 with TRBJ2-1; 8 bases line up with TRBD2. Losses at the gene ends were 4 bases for V and 7 bases for J; bases not matched to a gene: 6. The length of the CDR3 is 14 residues. Per the germline V gene, CDR1 is LNHDA and CDR2 is SQIVND (reference sequence). The CDR3 reads CASSSGGGWNEQFF. The CDR3 region has the DNA TGTGCCAGTAGTAGCGGCGGGGGGTGGAATGAGCAGTTCTTC.

V gene TRBV4-3 combines with J gene TRBJ2-6; no definite D call. V shed 0 bases and J shed 2 bases, with 5 bases lying between them. Germline CDR1 LGHNA, CDR2 YSLEER. This CDR3 region has 15 residues. In nucleotides, the CDR3 is TGCGCCAGCAGCCAAGACCTAACTGGGGCCAACGTCCTGACTTTC. Protein: CASSQDLTGANVLTF.

The V call is TRBV6-4, the J call TRBJ1-2; unclear D gene. The V gene's germline CDR1 is MRHNA and CDR2 SNTAGT. Between the trimmed V and J ends, which lost 7 bases and 3 bases, there was a span of 18 bases. This CDR3 comprises 15 residues. CDR3 residues: CASKTRDTGDYGYTF. As DNA, the CDR3 is TGTGCCAGCAAGACCCGGGATACTGGTGACTATGGCTACACCTTC.

This chain uses TRBV5-1 with TRBJ1-2; D is perhaps TRBD1 (5 bases). Per the germline V gene, CDR1 is SGHRS and CDR2 is YFSETQ. The CDR3 covers 15 residues. V was trimmed by 2 bases and J by 3 bases, leaving 14 bases between them. The CDR3 loop reads CASSLMQGVDYGYTF. In DNA, the CDR3 is TGCGCCAGCAGCTTAATGCAGGGCGTGGACTATGGCTACACCTTC.

DNA for the CDR3: TGTGCCAGCAGTATAGCGGGAGGGCCCTACGAGCAGTACTTC. Translation gives CASSIAGGPYEQYF. This rearrangement joins TRBV2 to TRBJ2-7; 11 bases agree with TRBD2. The CDR3 loop spans 14 amino acids. The germline gives CDR1 SNHLY, CDR2 FYNNEI. Unmatched junction bases numbered 2, after V lost 5 bases and J lost 2 bases.

The rearrangement links TRBV11-2 to TRBJ1-2; D is possibly TRBD1 (5 bases). Germline V CDR1 and CDR2: SGHAT, FQNNGV. The length of the CDR3 is 16 residues. V lost 4 bases to trimming and J lost 8 bases, with 23 bases between them. The CDR3 region has the DNA TGTGCCAGCAGCTCAATCAGGGTAGGGTCAGAAGGAGGCTACACCTTC. Translating it yields CASSSIRVGSEGGYTF. The full variable domain, in which reference TRBV11-2 and TRBJ1-2 provide the parts outside the CDR3, is EAGVAQSPRYKIIEKRQSVAFWCNPISGHATLYWYQQILGQGPKLLIQFQNNGVVDDSQLPKDRFSAERLKGVDSTLKIQPAKLEDSAVYLCASSSIRVGSEGGYTFGSGTRLTVV.

The rearrangement links TRBV18 to TRBJ2-3; the D is unclear. Looked up from germline, CDR1 is KGHSH and CDR2 is LQKENI. The CDR3 loop spans 12 amino acids. V lost 1 base, J lost 5 bases, and 4 bases lay in between. The CDR3 sequence: CASSPRRDTQYF. In nucleotides, the CDR3 is TGTGCCAGCTCACCACGGAGAGATACGCAGTATTTT.

The DNA for the CDR3 is TGTGCCAGCAGTTTAATGGGACTAGCGATAGATACGCAGTATTTT. Encoded protein: CASSLMGLAIDTQYF. This rearrangement joins TRBV27 to TRBJ2-3, with TRBD2 matching over 10 bases. Looked up from germline, CDR1 is MNHEY and CDR2 is SMNVEV (reference sequence). Trimming at V came to 2 bases and at J to 5 bases, leaving 4 bases not matched to a gene. This CDR3 is 15 amino acids long.

V and J are TRBV5-4 and TRBJ1-2, with 7 bases identical to TRBD1. Germline CDR1 reads SGHNT; CDR2 reads YYREEE (reference sequence). CDR3 length equals 15 residues. The V and J ends lost 0 bases and 2 bases, in that order; junction bases with no gene match: 4. The CDR3 reads CASSLGGTENYGYTF. The DNA of the CDR3 is TGTGCCAGCAGCTTGGGGGGGACAGAAAACTATGGCTACACCTTC. Full variable domain (remainder filled in from reference TRBV5-4 and TRBJ1-2): ETGVTQSPTHLIKTRGQQVTLRCSSQSGHNTVSWYQQALGQGPQFIFQYYREEENGRGNFPPRFSGLQFPNYSSELNVNALELDDSALYLCASSLGGTENYGYTFGSGTRLTVV.

V is TRBV11-3 and J is TRBJ2-7, with D possibly matching TRBD1 (6 bases). This CDR3 has 13 amino acids. Germline values: CDR1 SGHNT, CDR2 YENEEA. Trimming took 5 bases from V and 2 from J, leaving 10 bases between them. The CDR3 sequence is CASSLRGPYEQYF. The CDR3 region has the DNA TGTGCCAGCAGCCTCAGGGGCCCCTACGAGCAGTACTTC.

The chain couples TRBV2 to TRBJ1-5; D is undetermined. V lost 6 bases to trimming and J lost 0 bases, with 6 bases between them. The CDR3 is 13 amino acids. Germline V gene lookup returns CDR1 SNHLY and CDR2 FYNNEI. CDR3 sequence reads: CASSDYSNQPQHF. Written as DNA, the CDR3 is TGTGCCAGCAGCGATTATAGCAATCAGCCCCAGCATTTT.

CDR3 in amino acids: CASSVTGGSVEAFF. The CDR3 region has the DNA TGTGCCAGCAGTGTGACAGGAGGAAGCGTTGAAGCTTTCTTT. J is TRBJ1-1 and V is TRBV2; a possible D gene is TRBD1 (6 bases). Looked up from germline, CDR1 is SNHLY and CDR2 is FYNNEI. This CDR3 is built from 14 residues. V was shortened by 4 bases and J by 7 bases, with 16 bases between the two germline ends.

V is TRBV4-1 and J is TRBJ1-5, with unresolved D. V was pared by 1 base and J by 3 bases, with 13 bases between. The CDR3 is 16 amino acids. Germline CDR1 reads MGHRA; CDR2 reads YSYEKL. The CDR3 region has the DNA TGCGCCAGCAGCCAAGGGAGGGATTCATACAATCAGCCCCAGCATTTT. The encoded protein is CASSQGRDSYNQPQHF.

CDR3 sequence: CASSDRRGALTF. The CDR3, as DNA: TGTGCCAGCAGTGATCGTAGAGGGGCGCTCACCTTC. The rearrangement joins TRBV6-4 to TRBJ1-2; maybe TRBD1 (5 bases). Trimming shortened V by 3 bases and J by 13 bases, and 15 bases separated the two germline ends. The CDR3 is 12 amino acids. Per germline, CDR1 MRHNA and CDR2 SNTAGT.

The J gene is TRBJ2-1, the V gene TRBV7-2, with D possibly matching TRBD2 (6 bases). The CDR3 sequence is 13 residues long. Between the trimmed V and J ends, which lost 4 bases and 6 bases, there was a span of 10 bases. Germline-derived CDR1 and CDR2 are SGHTA and FQGNSA. The DNA for the CDR3 is TGTGCCAGCAGCTCGGGGGTCTCCAATGAGCAGTTCTTC. Residues: CASSSGVSNEQFF.

V is TRBV19 and J is TRBJ2-7; TRBD1 aligns across 8 bases. CDR1 LNHDA and CDR2 SQIVND come from the germline V gene (reference sequence). CDR3 size: 15 residues. V was pared by 3 bases and J by 4 bases, with 8 bases of the junction left unmatched. The CDR3 coding sequence is TGTGCCAGTAGTATTGGGGGTCAGGGGGCGTACGAGCAGTACTTC. Translation: CASSIGGQGAYEQYF.

This clone was counted only a few times. The chain recombines TRBV5-6 with TRBJ1-3, with 7 bases that match TRBD1. Germline-derived CDR1 and CDR2 are SGHDT and YYEEEE. This CDR3 is 16 amino acids long. Trimming took 4 bases from V and 0 from J; bases not matched to a gene: 7. As DNA, the CDR3 is TGTGCCAGCAGCGGGGGACAGACCTTCTCTGGAAACACCATATATTTT. Translated, it gives CASSGGQTFSGNTIYF.

V is TRBV5-1 and J is TRBJ1-2, with TRBD1 matching over 9 bases. CDR1 and CDR2 from the germline V gene are SGHRS and YFSETQ. The CDR3 totals 14 residues. Unmatched junction bases numbered 12, after V lost 4 bases and J lost 11 bases. CDR3 residues: CASSPSGQGMGYTF. The CDR3 nucleotides read TGCGCCAGCAGCCCATCGGGACAGGGTATGGGGTACACCTTC.